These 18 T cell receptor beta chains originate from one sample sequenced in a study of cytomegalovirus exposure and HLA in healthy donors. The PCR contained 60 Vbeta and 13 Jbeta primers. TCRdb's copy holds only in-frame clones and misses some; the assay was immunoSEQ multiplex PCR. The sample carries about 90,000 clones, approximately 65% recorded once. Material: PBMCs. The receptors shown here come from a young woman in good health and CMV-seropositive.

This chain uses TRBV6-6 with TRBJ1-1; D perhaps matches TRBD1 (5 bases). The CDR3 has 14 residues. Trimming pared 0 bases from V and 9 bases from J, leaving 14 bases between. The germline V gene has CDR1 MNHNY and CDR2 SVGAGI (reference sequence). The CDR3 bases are TGTGCCAGCAGTTACTCGGGGGGGAACGGAAAAGCTTTCTTT. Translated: CASSYSGGNGKAFF.

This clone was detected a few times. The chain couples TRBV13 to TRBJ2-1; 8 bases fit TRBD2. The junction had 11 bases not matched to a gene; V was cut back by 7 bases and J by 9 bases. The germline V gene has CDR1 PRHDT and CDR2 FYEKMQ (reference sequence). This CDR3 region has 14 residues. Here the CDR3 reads CASTSASGPSEQFF. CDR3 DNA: TGTGCCAGCACATCGGCTAGCGGGCCCAGTGAGCAGTTCTTC.

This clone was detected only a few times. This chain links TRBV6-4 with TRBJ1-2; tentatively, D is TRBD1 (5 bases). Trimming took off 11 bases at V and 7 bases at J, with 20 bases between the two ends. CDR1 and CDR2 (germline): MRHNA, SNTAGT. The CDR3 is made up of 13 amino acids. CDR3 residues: CAGSPTKRGGYTF. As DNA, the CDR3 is TGTGCCGGGTCCCCCACTAAAAGGGGTGGCTACACCTTC.

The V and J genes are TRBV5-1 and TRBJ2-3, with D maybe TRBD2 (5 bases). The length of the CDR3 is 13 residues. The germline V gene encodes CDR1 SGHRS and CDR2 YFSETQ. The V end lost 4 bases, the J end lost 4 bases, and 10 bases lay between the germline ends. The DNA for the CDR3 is TGCGCCAGCAGCCACGGAGCGGCAGATACGCAGTATTTT. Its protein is CASSHGAADTQYF.

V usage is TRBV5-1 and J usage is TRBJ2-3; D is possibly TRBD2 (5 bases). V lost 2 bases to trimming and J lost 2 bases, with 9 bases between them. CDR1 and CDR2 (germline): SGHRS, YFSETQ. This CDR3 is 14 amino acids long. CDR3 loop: CASSFGVDTDTQYF. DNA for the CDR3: TGCGCCAGCAGCTTCGGGGTAGACACAGATACGCAGTATTTT.

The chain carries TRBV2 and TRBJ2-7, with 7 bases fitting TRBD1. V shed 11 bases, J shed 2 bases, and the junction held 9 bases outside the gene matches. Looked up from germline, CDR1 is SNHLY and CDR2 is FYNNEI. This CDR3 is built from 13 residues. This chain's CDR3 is CAGTTGKTYEQYF. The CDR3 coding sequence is TGTGCCGGAACGACAGGGAAAACCTACGAGCAGTACTTC. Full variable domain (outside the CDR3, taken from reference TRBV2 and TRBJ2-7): EPEVTQTPSHQVTQMGQEVILRCVPISNHLYFYWYRQILGQKVEFLVSFYNNEISEKSEIFDDQFSVERPDGSNFTLKIRSTKLEDSAMYFCAGTTGKTYEQYFGPGTRLTVT.

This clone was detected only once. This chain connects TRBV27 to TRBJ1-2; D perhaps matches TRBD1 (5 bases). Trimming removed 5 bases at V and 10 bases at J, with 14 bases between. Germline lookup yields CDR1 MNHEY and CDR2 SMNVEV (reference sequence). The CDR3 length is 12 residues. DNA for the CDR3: TGTGCCAGCAGTCCATGGAGGGGCCCCTACACCTTC. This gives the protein CASSPWRGPYTF.

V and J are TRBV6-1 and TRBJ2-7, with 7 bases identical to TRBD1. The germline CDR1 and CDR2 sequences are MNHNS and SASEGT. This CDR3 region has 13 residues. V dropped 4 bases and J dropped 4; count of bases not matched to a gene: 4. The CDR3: CASSVGRGYEQYF. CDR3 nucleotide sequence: TGTGCCAGCAGTGTGGGCAGGGGGTACGAGCAGTACTTC.

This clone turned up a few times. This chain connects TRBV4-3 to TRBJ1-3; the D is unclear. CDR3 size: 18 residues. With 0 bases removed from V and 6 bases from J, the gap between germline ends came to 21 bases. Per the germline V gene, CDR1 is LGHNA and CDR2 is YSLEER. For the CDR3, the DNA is TGCGCCAGCAGCCAAGACAACTGGACTCACTGGACTATAAACACCATATATTTT. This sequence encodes CASSQDNWTHWTINTIYF.

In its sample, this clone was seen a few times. The DNA of the CDR3 is TGTGCCAGCAGCTTGGGACAGGGGTCATACAATGAGCAGTTCTTC. Translated: CASSLGQGSYNEQFF. The J gene is TRBJ2-1, the V gene TRBV7-9, with TRBD1 matching 10 bases. Germline lookup yields CDR1 SEHNR and CDR2 FQNEAQ (reference sequence). Germline trimming cut 3 bases from V and 4 bases from J; bases unmatched to any gene: 3. This CDR3 has 15 amino acids.

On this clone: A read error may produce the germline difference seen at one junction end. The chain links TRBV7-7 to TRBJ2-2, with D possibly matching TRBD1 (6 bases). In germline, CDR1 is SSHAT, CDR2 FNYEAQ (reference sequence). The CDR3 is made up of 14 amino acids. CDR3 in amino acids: CASSLGGDTGELFF. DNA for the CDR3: TGTGCTAGCAGCTTAGGGGGAGACACCGGGGAGCTGTTTTTT.

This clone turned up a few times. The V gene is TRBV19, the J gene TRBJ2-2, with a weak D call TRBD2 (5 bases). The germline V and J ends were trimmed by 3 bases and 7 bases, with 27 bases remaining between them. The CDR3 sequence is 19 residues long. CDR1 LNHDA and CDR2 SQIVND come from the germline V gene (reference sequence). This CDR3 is CASSIFLGAIQSEIGELFF. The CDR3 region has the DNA TGTGCCAGTAGTATTTTTTTGGGAGCCATTCAATCCGAAATCGGGGAGCTGTTTTTT.

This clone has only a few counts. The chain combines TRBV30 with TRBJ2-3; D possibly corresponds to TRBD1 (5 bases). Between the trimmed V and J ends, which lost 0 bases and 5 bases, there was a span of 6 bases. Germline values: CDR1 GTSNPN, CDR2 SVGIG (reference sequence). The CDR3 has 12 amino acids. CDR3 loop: CAWSVTGDTQYF. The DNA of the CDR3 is TGTGCCTGGAGTGTTACAGGAGATACGCAGTATTTT.

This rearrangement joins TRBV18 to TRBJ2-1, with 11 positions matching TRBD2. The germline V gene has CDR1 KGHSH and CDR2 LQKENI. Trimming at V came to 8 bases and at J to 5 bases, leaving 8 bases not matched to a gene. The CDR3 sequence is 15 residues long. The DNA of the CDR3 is TGTGCCAGCGACAATTTGGGACTAGCGGACAATGAGCAGTTCTTC. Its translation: CASDNLGLADNEQFF.

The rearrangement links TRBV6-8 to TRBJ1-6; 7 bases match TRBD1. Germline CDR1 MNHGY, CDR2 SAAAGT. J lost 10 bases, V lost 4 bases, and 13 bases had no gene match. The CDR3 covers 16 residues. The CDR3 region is CASSFPDRADSSPLHF. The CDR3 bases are TGTGCCAGCAGTTTTCCCGACAGGGCAGATAGCTCACCCCTCCACTTT.

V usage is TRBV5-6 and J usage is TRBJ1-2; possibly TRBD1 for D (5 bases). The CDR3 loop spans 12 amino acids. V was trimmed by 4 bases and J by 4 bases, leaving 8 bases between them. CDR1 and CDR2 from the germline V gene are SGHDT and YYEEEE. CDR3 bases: TGTGCCAGCAGCGTGACAGTCTATGGCTACACCTTC. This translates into CASSVTVYGYTF.

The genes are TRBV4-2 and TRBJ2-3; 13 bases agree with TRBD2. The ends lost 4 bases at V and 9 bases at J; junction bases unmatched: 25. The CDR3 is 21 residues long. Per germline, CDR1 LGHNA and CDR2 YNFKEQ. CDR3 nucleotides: TGTGCCAGCAGCCGGTCAACCGGGACTAGCGGGGCACTCTCAGGTTTTCAAACGCAGTATTTT. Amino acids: CASSRSTGTSGALSGFQTQYF.

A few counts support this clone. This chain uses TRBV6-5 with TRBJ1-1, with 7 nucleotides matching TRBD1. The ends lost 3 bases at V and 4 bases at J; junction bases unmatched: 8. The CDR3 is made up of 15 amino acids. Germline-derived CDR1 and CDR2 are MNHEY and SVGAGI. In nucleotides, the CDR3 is TGTGCCAGCAGTTATCGGACAGGCCGGGGCACTGAAGCTTTCTTT. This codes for CASSYRTGRGTEAFF.